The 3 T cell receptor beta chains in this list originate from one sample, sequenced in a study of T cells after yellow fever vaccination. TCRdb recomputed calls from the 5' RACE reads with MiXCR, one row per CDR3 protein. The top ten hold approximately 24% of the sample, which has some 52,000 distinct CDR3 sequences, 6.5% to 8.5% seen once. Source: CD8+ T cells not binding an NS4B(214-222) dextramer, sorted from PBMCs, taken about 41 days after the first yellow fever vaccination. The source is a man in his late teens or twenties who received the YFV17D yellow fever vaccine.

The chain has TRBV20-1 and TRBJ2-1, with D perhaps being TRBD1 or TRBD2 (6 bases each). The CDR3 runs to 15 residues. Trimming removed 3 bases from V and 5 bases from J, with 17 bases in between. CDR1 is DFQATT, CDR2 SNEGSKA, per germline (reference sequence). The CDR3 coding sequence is TGCAGTGCTAGTTTAGTTTGGGGGGCCGACAATGAGCAGTTCTTC. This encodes CSASLVWGADNEQFF.

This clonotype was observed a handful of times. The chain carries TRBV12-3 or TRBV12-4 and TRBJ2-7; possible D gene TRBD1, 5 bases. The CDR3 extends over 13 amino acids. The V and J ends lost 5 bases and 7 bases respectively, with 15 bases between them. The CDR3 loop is CASSPGFPGEQYV. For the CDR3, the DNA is TGTGCCAGCAGTCCAGGGTTCCCCGGGGAGCAGTACGTC.

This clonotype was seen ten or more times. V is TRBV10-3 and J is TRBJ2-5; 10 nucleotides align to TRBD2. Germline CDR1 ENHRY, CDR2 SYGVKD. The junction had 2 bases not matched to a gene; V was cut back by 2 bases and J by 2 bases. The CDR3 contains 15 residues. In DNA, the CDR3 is TGTGCCATCAGTGAGGTACTAGCGGGACAAGAGACCCAGTACTTC. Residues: CAISEVLAGQETQYF.